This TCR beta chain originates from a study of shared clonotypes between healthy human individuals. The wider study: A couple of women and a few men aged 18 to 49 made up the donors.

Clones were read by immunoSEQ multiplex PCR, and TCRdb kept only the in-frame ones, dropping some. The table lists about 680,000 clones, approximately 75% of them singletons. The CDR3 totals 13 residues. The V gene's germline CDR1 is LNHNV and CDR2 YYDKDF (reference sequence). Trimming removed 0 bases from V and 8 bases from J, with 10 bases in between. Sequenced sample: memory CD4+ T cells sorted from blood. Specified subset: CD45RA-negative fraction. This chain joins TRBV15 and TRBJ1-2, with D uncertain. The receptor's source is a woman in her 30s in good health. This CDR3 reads CATSRDFQAGYTF. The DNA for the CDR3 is TGTGCCACCAGCAGAGACTTCCAGGCGGGCTACACCTTC.